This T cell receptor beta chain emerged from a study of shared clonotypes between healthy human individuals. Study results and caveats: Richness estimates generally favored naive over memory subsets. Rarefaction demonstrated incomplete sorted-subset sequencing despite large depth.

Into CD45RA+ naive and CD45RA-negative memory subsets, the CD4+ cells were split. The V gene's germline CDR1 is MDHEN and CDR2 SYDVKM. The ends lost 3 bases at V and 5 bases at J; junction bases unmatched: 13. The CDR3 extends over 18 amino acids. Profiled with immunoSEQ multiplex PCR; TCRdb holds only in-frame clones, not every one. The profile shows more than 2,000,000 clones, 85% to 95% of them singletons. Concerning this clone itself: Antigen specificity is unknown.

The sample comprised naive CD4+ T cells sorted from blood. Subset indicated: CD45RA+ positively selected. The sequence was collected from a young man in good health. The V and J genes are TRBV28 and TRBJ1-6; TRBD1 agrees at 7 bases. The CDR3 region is CASSFRLVRGMNNSPLHF. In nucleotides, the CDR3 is TGTGCCAGCAGTTTTCGTTTGGTCAGGGGGATGAATAATTCACCCCTCCACTTT. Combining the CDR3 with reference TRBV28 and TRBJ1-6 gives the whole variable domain DVKVTQSSRYLVKRTGEKVFLECVQDMDHENMFWYRQDPGLGLRLIYFSYDVKMKEKGDIPEGYSVSREKKERFSLILESASTNQTSMYLCASSFRLVRGMNNSPLHFGNGTRLTVT.